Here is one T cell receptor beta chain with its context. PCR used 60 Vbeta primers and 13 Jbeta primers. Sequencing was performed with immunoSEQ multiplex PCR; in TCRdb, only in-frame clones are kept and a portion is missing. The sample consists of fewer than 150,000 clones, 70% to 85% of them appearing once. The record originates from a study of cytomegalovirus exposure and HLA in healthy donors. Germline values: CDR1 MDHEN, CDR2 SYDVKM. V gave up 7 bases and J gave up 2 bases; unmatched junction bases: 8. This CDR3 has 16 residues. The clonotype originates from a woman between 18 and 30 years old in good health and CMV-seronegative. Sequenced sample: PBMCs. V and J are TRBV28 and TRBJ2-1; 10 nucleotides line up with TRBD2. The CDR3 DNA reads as TGTGCCAGCAAAACTAGCGGGATAATAACCTACAATGAGCAGTTCTTC. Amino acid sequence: CASKTSGIITYNEQFF.